This is a list of T cell receptor beta chains from one sample in a study of circulating CD8 cells and anti-PD-1 response in melanoma. TCRdb re-called the reads with MiXCR, one entry per CDR3 protein. The sample includes about 520 distinct CDR3 sequences, about 10% seen only once; the top ten take roughly 10%. The sequencing used CD8+ T cells from PBMCs, collected at baseline or after one month of anti-PD-1 therapy (not recorded which). These receptor sequences come from a human donor with melanoma. The CDR3 runs from the conserved cysteine through the conserved F or W. The order of the fields is V gene, CDR3 protein.

v_call: TRBV29-1; cdr3_aa: CSVEFTGTGEGVSGYTF
v_call: TRBV27; cdr3_aa: CASSLWASGANEQYF
v_call: TRBV28; cdr3_aa: CASSLAGADTQYF
v_call: TRBV9; cdr3_aa: CASSVGLAANTGELFF
v_call: TRBV5-1; cdr3_aa: CASSLEGTSSYNEQFF
v_call: TRBV2; cdr3_aa: CASSESRSSYNSPLHF
v_call: TRBV2; cdr3_aa: CASSEEAGTEAFF
v_call: TRBV2; cdr3_aa: CASSEEFGRGNTEAFF
v_call: TRBV29-1; cdr3_aa: CSALTGQSGGYTF
v_call: TRBV5-5; cdr3_aa: CASSEGSYNEQFF
v_call: TRBV19; cdr3_aa: CASSFGLAGTDTQYF
v_call: TRBV11-1; cdr3_aa: CASGTVSWDEQFF
v_call: TRBV30; cdr3_aa: CAWTPGAGNYGYTF
v_call: TRBV7-2; cdr3_aa: CASSLAPASTYEQYF
v_call: TRBV29-1; cdr3_aa: CSVEGGGVLYNEQFF
v_call: TRBV21-1; cdr3_aa: CASSKDTSKRPTYNEQFF
v_call: TRBV21-1; cdr3_aa: CASSKVRGREGVVDNEQFF
v_call: TRBV14; cdr3_aa: CASSQIRDINYEQYF
v_call: TRBV19; cdr3_aa: CASSMGERGNTEAFF
v_call: TRBV6-5; cdr3_aa: CASSYGRKPYEQYF
v_call: TRBV7-8; cdr3_aa: CASSLPSSYEQYF
v_call: TRBV20-1; cdr3_aa: CSARDGIGAYEQYF
v_call: TRBV14; cdr3_aa: CASSQYTGNEQFF
v_call: TRBV29-1; cdr3_aa: CSAGTGTYEQYF
v_call: TRBV19; cdr3_aa: CASREAMSTDTQYF
v_call: TRBV19; cdr3_aa: CASKGRGTEAFF
v_call: TRBV20-1; cdr3_aa: CSAVGQGVYEQYF
v_call: TRBV6-5; cdr3_aa: CASSYGTGGKLFF
v_call: TRBV14; cdr3_aa: CASSQVGGGYTEAFF
v_call: TRBV2; cdr3_aa: CASSDGEQYF
v_call: TRBV14; cdr3_aa: CASSHPPGPIYEQYF
v_call: TRBV19; cdr3_aa: CASSMVWGNTEAFF
v_call: TRBV29-1; cdr3_aa: CSVGDGPYEQYF
v_call: TRBV4-3; cdr3_aa: CASSQAVAGGEQFF
v_call: TRBV18; cdr3_aa: CASSPYSLHTNTGELFF
v_call: TRBV24-1; cdr3_aa: CPTSDMDSRELFF
v_call: TRBV28; cdr3_aa: CASSLGTTEAFF